This T cell receptor (beta chain) is drawn from a study of cytomegalovirus exposure and HLA in healthy donors. The PCR contained 60 Vbeta and 13 Jbeta primers. This table comes from immunoSEQ multiplex PCR, and its TCRdb copy is limited to in-frame clones, with some not included. The table shows about 97,000 clones, with 73% occurring only once. Findings of the study overall: For TCR beta chains, V- and J-gene trimming was later linked to a missense DCLRE1C variant.

This CDR3 has 13 amino acids. Trimming took off 6 bases at V and 7 bases at J, with 13 bases between the two ends. In germline, CDR1 is GTSNPN, CDR2 SVGIG (reference sequence). Note on this clone: Its antigen is not known.

What was sequenced was PBMCs. The chain links TRBV30 to TRBJ1-6; the D gene is possibly TRBD1 (6 bases). The sequence derives from a middle-aged man in good health and CMV-seronegative. In DNA form, the CDR3 reads TGTGCCTGCCAGGGGCAGGGAAATTCACCCCTCCACTTT. Protein product: CACQGQGNSPLHF.